This T cell receptor beta chain was sequenced during a study of T-cell reconstitution after alpha-beta-depleted transplantation in children. Whole-study findings and limits: At the one-year point after transplant, T-cell counts and TCRbeta diversity were found to come mostly from T cells that had been newly produced. Where alpha-beta T cells came from about two months after transplant was reportedly several hundred expanded graft clones. After transplant, high TCRbeta diversity at day 60 in some patients arose from surviving recipient T cells and thymic progenitors.

The germline CDR1 and CDR2 sequences are SGHRS and YFSETQ. V gave up 4 bases and J gave up 2 bases, with 10 bases separating them. CDR3 size: 15 residues. Preparation of the TCRbeta library involved a method that used unique molecular identifiers. TCRdb reanalysed the PCR reads using MiXCR and keeps one entry per CDR3 protein. The data hold roughly 70,000 distinct CDR3 sequences, with 4.9% observed a single time. This clonotype showed up many times. The antigen is unknown. The sequencing used PBMCs, mostly from graft donor cells, collected 180 days after TCRalphabeta/CD19-depleted stem cell transplant. This chain joins TRBV5-1 and TRBJ1-6; D is unclear. This TCR was sampled from a boy under two years old who had a stem cell transplant for acute myeloid leukemia, so the T cells may come from the graft donor. The CDR3 DNA is TGCGCCAGCAGCCCGAACGAAGCCTATAATTCACCCCTCCACTTT. Translating it yields CASSPNEAYNSPLHF.